The rows below give T cell receptor beta chains drawn from one sample of a study of blood T cell repertoires in COVID-19. Profiling relied on immunoSEQ multiplex PCR, and the TCRdb table lists in-frame clones only, not all of them. This table has about 210,000 clones, roughly nine tenths appearing once. Sequenced input: peripheral blood. These TCRs come from a middle-aged man with acute or convalescent COVID-19. The CDR3 runs from the conserved cysteine through the conserved F or W. The D gene is left open where the match is weak. Clone size is not always given. Where it is, it says once, few, many or a class for expanded clones.

CDR3 | DNA | V | size | D | J
CAWTFRGTGELFF | TGTGCCTGGACGTTTAGGGGCACCGGGGAGCTGTTTTTT | TRBV30 | . | . | TRBJ2-2
CASSLTGGQGGNGYTF | TGCGCCAGCAGCTTGACAGGTGGACAGGGAGGGAATGGCTACACCTTC | TRBV5-1 | . | TRBD1 | TRBJ1-2
CASSYSLTLVNTEAFF | TGTGCCAGCAGTTACTCCTTGACGCTAGTAAACACTGAAGCTTTCTTT | TRBV6-6 | . | . | TRBJ1-1
CASSDLSGLEGNTIYF | TGTGCCAGCAGCGACCTTTCGGGGTTGGAGGGAAACACCATATATTTT | TRBV9 | . | . | TRBJ1-3
CASSLGRTTGGRLDQPQHF | TGTGCCAGCAGCTTGGGTCGTACGACAGGGGGCCGCCTCGATCAGCCCCAGCATTTT | TRBV5-8 | once | TRBD1 | TRBJ1-5
CASSTGIWETQYF | TGTGCCAGCAGTACAGGGATTTGGGAGACCCAGTACTTC | TRBV6-5 | . | . | TRBJ2-5
CASSIPEGRQGNGYTF | TGTGCCAGCAGCATTCCGGAGGGGCGACAGGGTAATGGCTACACCTTC | TRBV21-1 | . | . | TRBJ1-2
CASSLVWAGSYGYTF | TGTGCCAGCAGCTTAGTGTGGGCAGGGTCCTATGGCTACACCTTC | TRBV11-2 | . | . | TRBJ1-2
CASSRDRVSGANVLTF | TGTGCCAGCAGCCGGGACAGGGTCTCTGGGGCCAACGTCCTGACTTTC | TRBV5-8 | . | TRBD1 | TRBJ2-6
CASSPDSRLTEAFF | TGCGCCAGCAGCCCTGACTCCCGTCTCACTGAAGCTTTCTTT | TRBV4-3 | . | . | TRBJ1-1
CASSEVGLAGAGTDTQYF | TGTGCCAGCAGTGAAGTTGGGCTAGCGGGGGCTGGAACAGATACGCAGTATTTT | TRBV2 | . | TRBD2 | TRBJ2-3
CSVAAGGSYEQYF | TGCAGCGTTGCGGCAGGGGGCTCCTACGAGCAGTACTTC | TRBV29-1 | . | TRBD1 | TRBJ2-7
CASSLPAGGRLQETQYF | TGTGCCAGCAGCTTACCAGCGGGGGGACGGCTGCAAGAGACCCAGTACTTC | TRBV7-9 | . | TRBD2 | TRBJ2-5
CASSPGEWDEQFF | TGTGCCAGCAGTCCGGGAGAGTGGGATGAGCAGTTCTTC | TRBV27 | . | . | TRBJ2-1